This T cell receptor beta chain was profiled in a study of T cells in Graves' hyperthyroidism and ophthalmopathy. Study background: Before any treatment, at initial diagnosis, peripheral blood was collected. General study results and limits: Most thyroid clonotypes expanded above 0.001 appeared in blood too.

The TCR beta CDR3 regions underwent amplification using RNA transcripts as the source. During a first-round RT-PCR of the TCR CDR3, the HTBI primer set was used. TCRdb fed the multiplex PCR reads into MiXCR, producing one record per CDR3 protein. The data show about 640,000 distinct CDR3 sequences, with less than 25% seen just once and under 35% held by the top ten. Clinical symptoms, serum thyroxine and TRAb, thyroid ultrasound and orbital computed tomography together formed the diagnostic basis. It was 10 ml of fresh peripheral blood that supplied the PBMCs. This clonotype has only a few counts. Its target is not known. The specimen sequenced was blood. The sequence came from a man aged 30 to 45 with Graves' ophthalmopathy.

The DNA for the CDR3 is TGTGCCAGCAGCTTGGGGGTATCCGGAAATGAGCAGTTCTTC. Residues: CASSLGVSGNEQFF. The chain employs TRBV7-9 and TRBJ2-1; the D gene could be TRBD1 or TRBD2 (5 bases each). V was shortened by 3 bases and J by 7 bases, with 13 bases between the two germline ends. Germline V gene data show CDR1 as SEHNR and CDR2 as FQNEAQ (reference sequence). This CDR3 region has 14 residues.